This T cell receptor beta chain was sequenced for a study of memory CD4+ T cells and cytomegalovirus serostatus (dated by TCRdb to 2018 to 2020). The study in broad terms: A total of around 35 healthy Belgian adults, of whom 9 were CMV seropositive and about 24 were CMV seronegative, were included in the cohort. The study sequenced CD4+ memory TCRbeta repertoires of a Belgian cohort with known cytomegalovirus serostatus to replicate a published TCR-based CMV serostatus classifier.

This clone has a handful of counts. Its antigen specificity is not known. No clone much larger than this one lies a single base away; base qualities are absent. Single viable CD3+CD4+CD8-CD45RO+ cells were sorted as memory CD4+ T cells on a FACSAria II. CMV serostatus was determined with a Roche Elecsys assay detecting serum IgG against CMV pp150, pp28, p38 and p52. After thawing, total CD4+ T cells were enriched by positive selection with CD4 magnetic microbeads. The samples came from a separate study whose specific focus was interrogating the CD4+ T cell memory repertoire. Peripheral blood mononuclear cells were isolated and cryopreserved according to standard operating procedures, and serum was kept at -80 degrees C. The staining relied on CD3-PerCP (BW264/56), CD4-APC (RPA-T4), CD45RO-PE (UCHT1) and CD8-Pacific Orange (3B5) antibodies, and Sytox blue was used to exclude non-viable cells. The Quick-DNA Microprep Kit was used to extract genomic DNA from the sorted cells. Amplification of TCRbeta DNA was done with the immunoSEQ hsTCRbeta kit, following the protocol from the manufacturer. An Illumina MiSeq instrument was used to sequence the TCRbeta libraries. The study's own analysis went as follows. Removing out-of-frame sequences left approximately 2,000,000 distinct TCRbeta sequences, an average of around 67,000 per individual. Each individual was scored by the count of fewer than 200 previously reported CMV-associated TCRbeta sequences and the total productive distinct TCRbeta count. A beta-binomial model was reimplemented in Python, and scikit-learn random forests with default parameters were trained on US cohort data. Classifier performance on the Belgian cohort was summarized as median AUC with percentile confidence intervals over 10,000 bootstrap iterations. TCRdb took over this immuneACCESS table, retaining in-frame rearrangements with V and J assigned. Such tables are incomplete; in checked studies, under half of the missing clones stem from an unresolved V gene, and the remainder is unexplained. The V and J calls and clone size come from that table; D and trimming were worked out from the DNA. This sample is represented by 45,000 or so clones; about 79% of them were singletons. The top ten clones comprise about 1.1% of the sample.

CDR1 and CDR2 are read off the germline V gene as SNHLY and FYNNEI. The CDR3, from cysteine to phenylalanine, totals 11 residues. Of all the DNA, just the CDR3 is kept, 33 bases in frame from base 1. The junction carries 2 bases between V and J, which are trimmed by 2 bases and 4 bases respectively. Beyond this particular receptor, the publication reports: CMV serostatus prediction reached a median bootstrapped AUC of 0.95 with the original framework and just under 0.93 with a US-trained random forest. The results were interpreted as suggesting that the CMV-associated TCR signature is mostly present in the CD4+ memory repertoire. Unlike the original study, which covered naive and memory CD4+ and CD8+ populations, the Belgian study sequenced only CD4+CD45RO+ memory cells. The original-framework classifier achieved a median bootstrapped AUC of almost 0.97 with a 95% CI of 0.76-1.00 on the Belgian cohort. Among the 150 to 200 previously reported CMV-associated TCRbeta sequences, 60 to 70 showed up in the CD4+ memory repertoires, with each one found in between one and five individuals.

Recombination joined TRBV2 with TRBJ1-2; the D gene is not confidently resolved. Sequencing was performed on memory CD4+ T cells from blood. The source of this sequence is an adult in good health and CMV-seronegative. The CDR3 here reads CASSETYGYTF. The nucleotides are TGTGCCAGCAGTGAAACCTATGGCTACACCTTC.